This T cell receptor (beta chain) was captured in a study of T cell changes during pregnancy in multiple sclerosis (dated by TCRdb to about 2019). In the study overall: The study looked at changes in the T cell repertoire across pregnancy in women with multiple sclerosis.

The method behind the library was the immunoSEQ multiplex PCR assay. This is the immuneACCESS table as TCRdb keeps it, with only in-frame sequences that have V and J called. A part of the clones is gone; compared with another copy, unresolved V genes explain less than half, and the rest is unexplained. The sample contains approximately 130,000 clones, roughly 95% of them found a single time. The ten biggest clones cover more than 0.4% of the sample. Note on this clone: Its recognized antigen is unknown. Base qualities were left out, and no much larger clone turns up one base away.

The CDR3 holds 17 amino acids from the cysteine to the phenylalanine. Solely the CDR3 DNA is kept, with 51 bases framed from the first base. From the germline V gene (reference sequence), CDR1 is SGHNT and CDR2 is YYREEE. V and J are trimmed by 2 bases and 4 bases, and the gene matches miss 9 bases of the junction. This chain joins TRBV5-4 to TRBJ2-1; a stretch of 10 junction bases matches TRBD2. The source was peripheral blood, collected after pregnancy. The sequence derives from a female donor with multiple sclerosis, enrolled in a pregnancy study. Here is the DNA: TGTGCCAGCAGCTTAGGGACTAGCGCCTATTTTTACAATGAGCAGTTCTTC. Translated, this gives CASSLGTSAYFYNEQFF.